Detailed here is one T cell receptor (beta chain). A library of TCRbeta sequences, prepared with unique molecular identifiers, was generated. TCRdb called the PCR reads again in MiXCR, with one record for every CDR3 protein. This table holds about 540,000 distinct CDR3 sequences, 18% found once. These data come from a study of T-cell reconstitution after alpha-beta-depleted transplantation in children. The CDR3 consists of 15 residues. V lost 2 bases and J 5 bases, leaving 16 bases between the germline ends. Germline assignment: CDR1 KGHSH and CDR2 LQKENI. The sequence was obtained from a human donor who donated a stem cell graft to a child with acute lymphoblastic leukemia. Material: PBMCs from the stem cell graft donor, obtained from the stem cell graft. The V call is TRBV18, the J call TRBJ2-7, with D perhaps assigned TRBD1 or TRBD2 (5 bases each). The DNA for the CDR3 is TGTGCCAGCTCACCAGAGGGGCGAGGAAAAAACGAGCAGTACTTC. This encodes CASSPEGRGKNEQYF.